This T cell receptor beta chain originates from a study of T cells in Graves' hyperthyroidism and ophthalmopathy. General observations from the study: Most thyroid clonotypes with frequency above 0.001 were detected in blood.

TCR beta CDR3 sequences were amplified from RNA transcripts. TCR CDR3 regions were first amplified by RT-PCR with HTBI primers. One entry per CDR3 protein, called by TCRdb with MiXCR from the multiplex PCR reads. The repertoire holds 400,000 to 500,000 distinct CDR3 sequences, about 15% seen once, with roughly 13% in the top ten. The V end was cut by 0 bases, the J end by 3 bases, with 12 bases between. In germline, CDR1 is MNHNS, CDR2 SASEGT. The CDR3 extends over 16 amino acids. Investigators excluded patients with uncontrolled infection, other autoimmune disease, pregnancy or lactation. This clonotype was picked up many times. Antigen unknown.

Input material: blood. The TCR sequence derives from a man between 18 and 29 years old with Graves' ophthalmopathy. The genes are TRBV6-1 and TRBJ1-3, with D possibly matching TRBD1 (5 bases). In nucleotides, the CDR3 is TGTGCCAGCAGTGAAGCAGGAGGGGATCTTGGAAACACCATATATTTT. Protein sequence: CASSEAGGDLGNTIYF.